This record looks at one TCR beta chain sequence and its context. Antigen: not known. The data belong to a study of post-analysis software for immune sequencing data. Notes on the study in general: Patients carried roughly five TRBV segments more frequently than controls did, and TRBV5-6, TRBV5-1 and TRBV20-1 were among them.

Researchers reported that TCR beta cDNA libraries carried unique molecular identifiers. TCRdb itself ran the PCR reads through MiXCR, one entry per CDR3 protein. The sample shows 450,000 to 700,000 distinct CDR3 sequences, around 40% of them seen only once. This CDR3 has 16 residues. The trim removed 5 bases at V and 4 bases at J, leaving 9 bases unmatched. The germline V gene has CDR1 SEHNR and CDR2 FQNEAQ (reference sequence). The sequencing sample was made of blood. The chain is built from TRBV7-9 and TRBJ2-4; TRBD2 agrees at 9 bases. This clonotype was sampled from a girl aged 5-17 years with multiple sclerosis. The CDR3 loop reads CASSADGTSFKNIQYF. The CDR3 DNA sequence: TGTGCCAGCAGCGCCGATGGGACTAGCTTTAAAAACATTCAGTACTTC.